What follows is one TCR beta chain and its context. Its antigen is unknown. It has no much larger one-base neighbor in the sample; base qualities were not kept. The library was produced with the immunoSEQ multiplex PCR assay. To provide template for TCR sequencing, every sample had RNA extracted and reverse transcribed into cDNA. First-strand cDNA was synthesized with SuperScript III using a 2:1 mix of oligo-dT and random hexamers. A synthetic immune receptor repertoire was used to gauge amplification bias, and whatever bias remained was removed computationally. The study's own analysis went as follows. After raw reads were preprocessed to remove errors, the CDR3 was defined following IMGT conventions as running from the conserved cysteine to phenylalanine. Clonality was calculated as 1 minus Shannon entropy normalized by log2 of the number of productive unique TCRs. Whether each scalp clone was CD4 or CD8 was inferred by checking scalp TCRbeta sequences against the CD4 and CD8 repertoires from sorted blood. The source is immuneACCESS, and TCRdb retained only in-frame sequences with V and J called. Part of the clones is not carried over; for the studies checked, unresolved V genes explain less than half of this, and the remainder is unexplained. From that table come the V and J calls and clone size; the DNA was used to work out D and trimming. The sample contains 150,000 to 160,000 clones, more than 45% of them found a single time. Roughly 19% of the sample is held by the ten biggest clonotypes.

The intended sense of this specimen's time point label: baseline before oral tofacitinib. From alopecia areata patients, peripheral blood was collected along with lesional scalp punch biopsies. After PBMCs were isolated by density centrifugation and stained for CD3, CD4 and CD8, a FACSAria was used to sort CD4+ and CD8+ T cells. The entry originates in a study of CD8+ T cells in alopecia areata (dated by TCRdb to the late 2010s). In the study overall: The treated patients took part in an open-label pilot trial in which moderate-to-severe alopecia areata was treated with oral tofacitinib at 5 to 10 mg twice daily. Scalp clonality was compared across normal scalp (n=4), patchy alopecia areata scalp (n=8), and alopecia totalis/universalis scalp (n=8). Patients stayed on tofacitinib for 6 to 18 months and then had 6 months of follow-up off drug so that delayed response and recurrence could be assessed. Patients on tofacitinib were biopsied at baseline and after 4 and 24 weeks of treatment, and several of the patients also had a later scalp biopsy. RNA came from the PAXgene miRNA kit for fixed scalp, the miRNeasy kit for PBMCs, and the RNeasy kit for mouse skin. High-throughput TCRbeta sequencing was used to examine T cell clonal expansion in alopecia areata in both the C3H/HeJ mouse model and human patients. On the human side, TCRbeta sequencing was run on scalp tissue and on sorted CD4+ and CD8+ peripheral blood T cells from healthy controls and from alopecia areata patients with either patchy or totalis/universalis disease. immunoSEQ multiplex PCR using 35 Vbeta forward primers and 13 Jbeta reverse primers was used to amplify TCRbeta CDR3 regions.

Overall study outcomes, separate from this receptor: Shared TCR sequences between patients were less evident than in mice, which may be partly attributable to HLA diversity in the patient population. Compared with normal scalp, lesional scalp had higher clonality and more expanded CD8+ clones, particularly in alopecia totalis/universalis, a pattern that suggests antigenic drive. Unlike mouse skin, where gammadelta T cells dominate, normal human skin contains resident alphabeta T cells that get sequenced too, which complicates analysis of the scalp TCR repertoire.

The source of this sequence is a human donor with alopecia areata. The material sequenced was CD8+ T cells sorted from blood, taken at week 0.

The CDR3 is CASSSTPLGSYEQYF. At the DNA level, the sequence is TGTGCCAGCAGCTCAACACCATTGGGATCCTACGAGCAGTACTTC. The sequence is built from TRBV5-6 and TRBJ2-7; the D gene lacks a confident call. A distance of 14 bases separates the germline ends of V and J, which lose 3 bases and 1 base respectively. The CDR3 goes from the cysteine to the phenylalanine over 15 residues. CDR3 DNA is the only sequence kept; it has 45 bases, read in frame from the first base. In the germline V gene, CDR1 corresponds to SGHDT and CDR2 to YYEEEE.